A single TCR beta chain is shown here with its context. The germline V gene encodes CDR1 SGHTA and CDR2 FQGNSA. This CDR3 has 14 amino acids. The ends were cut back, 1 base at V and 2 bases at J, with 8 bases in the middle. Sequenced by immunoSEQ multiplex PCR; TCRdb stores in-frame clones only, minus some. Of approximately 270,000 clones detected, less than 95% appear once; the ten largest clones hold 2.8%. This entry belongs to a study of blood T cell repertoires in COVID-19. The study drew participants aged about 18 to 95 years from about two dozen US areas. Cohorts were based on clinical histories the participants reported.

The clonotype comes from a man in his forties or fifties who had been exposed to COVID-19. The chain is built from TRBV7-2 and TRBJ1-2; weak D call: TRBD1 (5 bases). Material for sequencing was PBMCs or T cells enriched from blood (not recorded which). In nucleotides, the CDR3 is TGTGCCAGCAGCTTAGTATCAGGGAACTATGGCTACACCTTC. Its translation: CASSLVSGNYGYTF. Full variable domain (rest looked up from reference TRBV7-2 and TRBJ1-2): GAGVSQSPSNKVTEKGKDVELRCDPISGHTALYWYRQSLGQGLEFLIYFQGNSAPDKSGLPSDRFSAERTGGSVSTLTIQRTQQEDSAVYLCASSLVSGNYGYTFGSGTRLTVV.